This T cell receptor (beta chain) was sequenced during a study of memory CD4+ T cells and cytomegalovirus serostatus. The wider study: This sample comes from healthy Belgian adults, fewer than 10 CMV seropositive, around 26 seronegative. Study results and caveats: Each of approximately 73 CMV-associated TCRbeta sequences occurred in one to five individuals.

In the case of this clone: The antigen remains unidentified.

The sort gate was single viable CD3+CD4+CD8-CD45RO+ cells for memory CD4+ T cells. Total CD4+ T cells were enriched by CD4 positive selection. Germline lookup yields CDR1 LGHNA and CDR2 YSLEER. V was clipped by 1 base and J by 3 bases; unmatched bases: 6. CDR3 size: 15 residues. The data were produced by immunoSEQ multiplex PCR, yet TCRdb's version contains in-frame clones alone and is incomplete. The sample includes some 46,000 clones, roughly 83% of them seen just once. The clonotype originates from an adult in good health and CMV-seronegative. The specimen was memory CD4+ T cells from blood. V and J are TRBV4-3 and TRBJ2-7; TRBD2 aligns across 7 bases. CDR3 nucleotides: TGCGCCAGCAGCCAAGCCCGTGGCGGGGGCTACGAGCAGTACTTC. Amino acids: CASSQARGGGYEQYF.